This TCR beta chain came from a study of graft-versus-host responses after intestinal transplantation. As regards this clone: What it recognizes is unknown.

CDR1 LNHDA and CDR2 SQIVND come from the germline V gene (reference sequence). The ends lost 5 bases at V and 5 bases at J; junction bases unmatched: 10. The CDR3 has 16 residues. TCRdb keeps only in-frame clones here, not all; method: immunoSEQ multiplex PCR. The table lists tens of thousands of clones, approximately 88% of them singletons, with approximately 0.6% in the top ten. This material consisted of unstimulated CD4+ T cells sorted from spleen or lymph node cells, taken before transplant. The genes are TRBV19 and TRBJ2-5; 11 nucleotides align to TRBD2. The receptor was isolated from a human donor who was the organ donor for an intestinal transplant. CDR3 nucleotides: TGTGCCAGTAGTGTCACACTAGCGGGAGTAGGGGAGACCCAGTACTTC. Translated: CASSVTLAGVGETQYF.